These T cell receptor beta chains were read from a single sample in a study of blood T cell repertoires in COVID-19. TCRdb's copy holds only in-frame clones and misses some; the assay was immunoSEQ multiplex PCR. Among 200,000 or so clones, about 85% were seen once, and the ten largest hold more than 1.5%. The source material was peripheral blood. These TCRs come from a man in his 70s with acute or convalescent COVID-19. CDR3s include the opening cysteine and the closing phenylalanine or tryptophan. Fields, in order: D gene, clone size, J gene, CDR3 length, V gene, CDR3 protein, CDR3 DNA. D genes are given only for firm matches. Expanded clones get a size class; other rows say once, few or many, or leave the size out.

>-|-|TRBJ2-7|15|TRBV5-5
CASSLAGLSSYEQYF
TGTGCCAGCAGCTTGGCGGGTCTTAGCTCCTACGAGCAGTACTTC
>-|-|TRBJ1-1|13|TRBV18
CASSPSDTREAFF
TGTGCCAGCTCACCCTCGGACACCCGTGAAGCTTTCTTT
>TRBD2|-|TRBJ2-1|15|TRBV18
CASSPLTSGDNEQFF
TGTGCCAGCTCACCTCTGACTAGCGGGGACAATGAGCAGTTCTTC
>TRBD2|-|TRBJ2-1|19|TRBV19
CASSIRTAGVAGGRNEQFF
TGTGCCAGTAGTATAAGGACAGCGGGGGTAGCGGGAGGGCGGAATGAGCAGTTCTTC
>TRBD2|-|TRBJ2-3|16|TRBV6-5
CASSYGLAGSTDTQYF
TGTGCCAGCAGTTACGGACTAGCGGGAAGCACAGATACGCAGTATTTT
>TRBD1|-|TRBJ1-6|15|TRBV27
CASSRTGFVDSPLHF
TGTGCCAGCAGTAGGACAGGGTTTGTAGATTCACCCCTCCACTTT
>TRBD2|-|TRBJ2-7|15|TRBV5-1
CASSSTETSGPQQYF
TGCGCCAGCAGCTCGACCGAGACTAGCGGGCCCCAGCAGTACTTC
>-|-|TRBJ2-7|11|TRBV29-1
CSVGSQYEQYF
TGCAGCGTCGGGAGCCAGTACGAGCAGTACTTC
>TRBD2|-|TRBJ2-7|13|TRBV5-4
CASTKAGVDEQYF
TGTGCCAGCACCAAAGCGGGAGTAGACGAGCAGTACTTC
>TRBD1|-|TRBJ1-1|14|TRBV9
CASSLNDRDTEAFF
TGTGCCAGCAGCCTAAATGACAGGGACACTGAAGCTTTCTTT
>-|-|TRBJ2-2|13|TRBV29-1
CSVETMTDGELFF
TGCAGCGTTGAAACGATGACAGACGGGGAGCTGTTTTTT
>-|-|TRBJ2-3|14|TRBV11-1
CASSPGWGTDTQYF
TGTGCCAGCAGCCCCGGGTGGGGCACAGATACGCAGTATTTT
>-|-|TRBJ1-5|16|TRBV19
CASSIGWPNSNQPQHF
TGTGCCAGTAGTATAGGTTGGCCGAATAGCAATCAGCCCCAGCATTTT
>TRBD1|-|TRBJ2-1|15|TRBV24-1
CATSDLQGTGDEQFF
TGTGCCACCAGTGATTTGCAAGGGACAGGGGATGAGCAGTTCTTC
>-|-|TRBJ1-1|14|TRBV30
CAWSVGGARTEAFF
TGTGCCTGGAGTGTCGGAGGGGCCCGTACTGAAGCTTTCTTT
>TRBD1|-|TRBJ2-1|13|TRBV30
CAWSNRGKGEQFF
TGTGCCTGGAGTAACAGGGGTAAGGGTGAGCAGTTCTTC
>-|once|TRBJ2-3|14|TRBV7-3
CASSLRASTDTQYF
TGTGCCAGCAGCTTGAGGGCTAGCACAGATACGCAGTATTTT
>TRBD2|-|TRBJ2-5|15|TRBV5-1
CASRQREGPQETQYF
TGCGCCAGCAGGCAGCGGGAGGGCCCCCAAGAGACCCAGTACTTC
>TRBD2|-|TRBJ2-2|16|TRBV9
CASSVASGTNTGELFF
TGTGCCAGCAGCGTAGCTAGCGGAACGAACACCGGGGAGCTGTTTTTT
>TRBD1|-|TRBJ2-3|15|TRBV10-3
CAISLGQGQSDTQYF
TGTGCCATCAGCCTCGGACAGGGTCAGTCAGATACGCAGTATTTT
>TRBD1|-|TRBJ1-6|16|TRBV3-1/TRBV3-2
CASSQATGRIGSPLHF
TGTGCCAGCAGCCAAGCGACAGGGAGAATTGGTTCACCCCTCCACTTT
>TRBD1|many|TRBJ1-1|15|TRBV4-2
CATSRSDRMNTEAFF
TGTGCCACTAGTCGGTCGGACAGGATGAACACTGAAGCTTTCTTT
>TRBD1|-|TRBJ2-1|16|TRBV24-1
CATSDPTGRGFNEQFF
TGTGCCACCAGTGATCCGACAGGGAGAGGGTTCAATGAGCAGTTCTTC
>-|-|TRBJ1-4|15|TRBV18
CASSPPAGNNEKLFF
TGTGCCAGCTCACCACCGGCAGGGAATAATGAAAAACTGTTTTTT
>-|-|TRBJ1-2|12|TRBV27
CASATENYGYTF
TGTGCCAGCGCCACAGAGAACTATGGCTACACCTTC
>-|-|TRBJ1-1|15|TRBV27
CASSLRGVISTEAFF
TGTGCCAGCAGCCTTCGGGGGGTAATCAGCACTGAAGCTTTCTTT
>-|-|TRBJ2-1|15|TRBV6-5
CASRASSFSYNEQFF
TGTGCCAGCAGAGCCTCTAGCTTCTCCTACAATGAGCAGTTCTTC
>TRBD1|-|TRBJ2-7|16|TRBV7-2
CASSSNTGTGGYEQYF
TGTGCCAGCAGCTCCAACACCGGGACAGGGGGCTACGAGCAGTACTTC
>TRBD2|-|TRBJ2-3|15|TRBV11-2
CASRLGLADTDTQYF
TGTGCCAGCAGGTTGGGCCTAGCGGACACAGATACGCAGTATTTT
>-|-|TRBJ1-5|15|TRBV4-1
CASSPVSTLNQPQHF
TGCGCCAGCAGCCCGGTCTCTACGCTCAATCAGCCCCAGCATTTT
>TRBD2|-|TRBJ2-7|15|TRBV19
CASSWGGAGNYEQYF
TGTGCCAGTAGTTGGGGTGGAGCGGGGAACTACGAGCAGTACTTC
>TRBD2|-|TRBJ2-5|15|TRBV5-4
CASSLGLAGTKTQYF
TGTGCCAGCAGCTTGGGACTAGCGGGAACAAAGACCCAGTACTTC
>-|-|TRBJ1-1|15|TRBV4-1
CASSQEETLNTEAFF
TGCGCCAGCAGCCAAGAGGAGACTTTGAACACTGAAGCTTTCTTT